The rows below give T cell receptor beta chains drawn from one sample of a study of blood T cells in healthy people across ages. TCRdb re-analysed the 5' RACE reads in MiXCR, keeping a single row per CDR3 protein. This sample has 500,000 to 700,000 distinct CDR3 sequences, with around 31% found just once. Input material: blood. Source of these receptors: a woman aged 80 or over in good health. Each CDR3 is given with its conserved first and last residue. The order of the fields is CDR3 DNA, CDR3 protein, J gene, V gene, clone size, D gene. A D gene is named only where the DNA matches it firmly. Clone sizes are given selectively: once, few, many, or a class where the clone is expanded.

CDR3nt: TGCGCCAGCAGCCCACGGACAGGGAATTCCAATGAGCAGTTCTTC; CDR3aa: CASSPRTGNSNEQFF; j_gene: TRBJ2-1; v_gene: TRBV5-1; abundance: many; d_gene: TRBD1
CDR3nt: TGCGCCAGCAGCCCGACAGGACCCACATACAATGAGCAGTTCTTC; CDR3aa: CASSPTGPTYNEQFF; j_gene: TRBJ2-1; v_gene: TRBV4-3; abundance: -; d_gene: -
CDR3nt: TGCGCCAGCAGCTTGGCCGGGACGGAATCGGCACGGTACTTC; CDR3aa: CASSLAGTESARYF; j_gene: TRBJ2-7; v_gene: TRBV5-1; abundance: many; d_gene: -
CDR3nt: TGTGCCAGCAGCGCGCAGGGAGTACATGGCTACACCTTC; CDR3aa: CASSAQGVHGYTF; j_gene: TRBJ1-2; v_gene: TRBV9; abundance: -; d_gene: -
CDR3nt: TGTGCCAGCAGCTTGAGCGGTTTACAGGGGAATGAAAAACTGTTTTTT; CDR3aa: CASSLSGLQGNEKLFF; j_gene: TRBJ1-4; v_gene: TRBV5-6; abundance: few; d_gene: TRBD1
CDR3nt: TGTGCCAGCAGTTATTCCTTTCGGACCGGGGAGCTGTTTTTT; CDR3aa: CASSYSFRTGELFF; j_gene: TRBJ2-2; v_gene: TRBV6-5; abundance: few; d_gene: -
CDR3nt: TGTGCCAGCAGTAGAGAAGGGGGCCCCCAAGAGACCCAGTACTTC; CDR3aa: CASSREGGPQETQYF; j_gene: TRBJ2-5; v_gene: TRBV11-2; abundance: few; d_gene: TRBD1
CDR3nt: TGTGCCAGCAGCCCCCATCAGACTAGCGGGGTCACCTACGAGCAGTACTTC; CDR3aa: CASSPHQTSGVTYEQYF; j_gene: TRBJ2-7; v_gene: TRBV9; abundance: many; d_gene: TRBD2
CDR3nt: TGTGCCAGCAGCGCCGCCGCGGGGTCGCGGGTCCACAATGAGCAGTTCTTC; CDR3aa: CASSAAAGSRVHNEQFF; j_gene: TRBJ2-1; v_gene: TRBV5-4; abundance: -; d_gene: -
CDR3nt: TGTGCCAGCAGCTTGGCCGTGGGGGCCGGCGAGCAGTACTTC; CDR3aa: CASSLAVGAGEQYF; j_gene: TRBJ2-7; v_gene: TRBV5-6; abundance: -; d_gene: -
CDR3nt: TGTGCCATCAGTGAGTCTCTGAGTAATGAGCAGTTCTTC; CDR3aa: CAISESLSNEQFF; j_gene: TRBJ2-1; v_gene: TRBV10-3; abundance: -; d_gene: -
CDR3nt: TGCGCCAGCAGCTCACAATTCACAGATACGCAGTATTTT; CDR3aa: CASSSQFTDTQYF; j_gene: TRBJ2-3; v_gene: TRBV5-1; abundance: -; d_gene: -
CDR3nt: TGTGCCACCAGCAGAGATCGGGGGGCCTACACCTTC; CDR3aa: CATSRDRGAYTF; j_gene: TRBJ1-2; v_gene: TRBV15; abundance: many; d_gene: -
CDR3nt: TGTGCCATCACTCGGGACAGTAACACTGAAGCTTTCTTT; CDR3aa: CAITRDSNTEAFF; j_gene: TRBJ1-1; v_gene: TRBV10-3; abundance: -; d_gene: TRBD1
CDR3nt: TGTGCCAGCAGCTCCCAGGCAGGGAGGAGCACTGAAGCTTTCTTT; CDR3aa: CASSSQAGRSTEAFF; j_gene: TRBJ1-1; v_gene: TRBV7-2; abundance: few; d_gene: -
CDR3nt: TGTGCCAGCAGCTTACACACGGGACACCCGAACACTGAAGCTTTCTTT; CDR3aa: CASSLHTGHPNTEAFF; j_gene: TRBJ1-1; v_gene: TRBV7-9; abundance: few; d_gene: -
CDR3nt: TGTGCCACCAGCAGAGGCCAGTGGGTAGGAGAGCAGTTCTTC; CDR3aa: CATSRGQWVGEQFF; j_gene: TRBJ2-1; v_gene: TRBV15; abundance: many; d_gene: -
CDR3nt: TGTGCCAGCAGCTTAGACCCTGCACCCTCCTACGAGCAGTACTTC; CDR3aa: CASSLDPAPSYEQYF; j_gene: TRBJ2-7; v_gene: TRBV11-2; abundance: many; d_gene: -
CDR3nt: TGTGCCAGCAGCCGGGACCACGAGCAGTACTTC; CDR3aa: CASSRDHEQYF; j_gene: TRBJ2-7; v_gene: TRBV7-2; abundance: many; d_gene: -
CDR3nt: TGCGCCAGCAGCTTGACGCCGATGAACACTGAAGCTTTCTTT; CDR3aa: CASSLTPMNTEAFF; j_gene: TRBJ1-1; v_gene: TRBV5-1; abundance: few; d_gene: -
CDR3nt: TGTGCCAGCAGCCCAATTCAGGGGGCGGGCTACGAGCAGTACTTC; CDR3aa: CASSPIQGAGYEQYF; j_gene: TRBJ2-7; v_gene: TRBV7-2; abundance: many; d_gene: TRBD1
CDR3nt: TGTGCCAGCAGTGCGCGGGCAGGGAGCTCCTACGAGCAGTACTTC; CDR3aa: CASSARAGSSYEQYF; j_gene: TRBJ2-7; v_gene: TRBV2; abundance: few; d_gene: -
CDR3nt: TGTGCCAGCTCAGGAACAGGGGGAATGGCTGAAGCTTTCTTT; CDR3aa: CASSGTGGMAEAFF; j_gene: TRBJ1-1; v_gene: TRBV18; abundance: few; d_gene: TRBD1
CDR3nt: TGTGCCAGCAGCCTAGGGACAGGGGGCTTGGGTACTGAAGCTTTCTTT; CDR3aa: CASSLGTGGLGTEAFF; j_gene: TRBJ1-1; v_gene: TRBV7-9; abundance: -; d_gene: TRBD1
CDR3nt: TGTGCCAGCAGCTTAAATCCTCCGGATGTTGGGACAGATACGCAGTATTTT; CDR3aa: CASSLNPPDVGTDTQYF; j_gene: TRBJ2-3; v_gene: TRBV7-3; abundance: many; d_gene: -
CDR3nt: TGTGCCAGCAGTTACTCAGCCAGCTCCTATAATTCACCCCTCCACTTT; CDR3aa: CASSYSASSYNSPLHF; j_gene: TRBJ1-6; v_gene: TRBV6-6; abundance: many; d_gene: -
CDR3nt: TGCAGTGCTCTACCCGGGACTAGCGGGGGACGCACAGATGCGCAGTATTTT; CDR3aa: CSALPGTSGGRTDAQYF; j_gene: TRBJ2-3; v_gene: TRBV20-1; abundance: few; d_gene: TRBD2
CDR3nt: TGCGCCAGCAGACATAGCTCGGACAGGGATCTCTACACCTTC; CDR3aa: CASRHSSDRDLYTF; j_gene: TRBJ1-2; v_gene: TRBV5-1; abundance: many; d_gene: TRBD1
CDR3nt: TGTGCCAGCAGCGCAACTAGCGGGGGGGCCGGCGAGCAGTACTTC; CDR3aa: CASSATSGGAGEQYF; j_gene: TRBJ2-7; v_gene: TRBV7-9; abundance: -; d_gene: TRBD2
CDR3nt: TGTGCCAGCAGGGTACTAGGCTACCACGAGCAGTACTTC; CDR3aa: CASRVLGYHEQYF; j_gene: TRBJ2-7; v_gene: TRBV6-5; abundance: many; d_gene: -
CDR3nt: TGTGCCAGCAGCTTATCCGGGACAGGGGTACTGAACACTGAAGCTTTCTTT; CDR3aa: CASSLSGTGVLNTEAFF; j_gene: TRBJ1-1; v_gene: TRBV7-2; abundance: -; d_gene: TRBD1
CDR3nt: TGCAGTGCTAGAGACCGGACAGGGAAACAGTGGGACCGTGGGAACTATGGCTACACCTTC; CDR3aa: CSARDRTGKQWDRGNYGYTF; j_gene: TRBJ1-2; v_gene: TRBV20-1; abundance: many; d_gene: TRBD1
CDR3nt: TGTGCCAGCAGCCAAGATAAAGACGGATACAATGAGCAGTACTTC; CDR3aa: CASSQDKDGYNEQYF; j_gene: TRBJ2-7; v_gene: TRBV3-1; abundance: few; d_gene: -
CDR3nt: TGTGCCATCAGTGAGCTGACCGGGACTAATGAAAAACTGTTTTTT; CDR3aa: CAISELTGTNEKLFF; j_gene: TRBJ1-4; v_gene: TRBV10-3; abundance: once; d_gene: -
CDR3nt: TGTGCCAGCAGCTTAGTGGCTAGCGGGGCCAACACAGATACGCAGTATTTT; CDR3aa: CASSLVASGANTDTQYF; j_gene: TRBJ2-3; v_gene: TRBV7-2; abundance: many; d_gene: TRBD2
CDR3nt: TGTGCCAGCAGCGAGACTTACAGGGGCGGTGGCTACACCTTC; CDR3aa: CASSETYRGGGYTF; j_gene: TRBJ1-2; v_gene: TRBV6-5; abundance: many; d_gene: TRBD1
CDR3nt: TGTGCCAGCAGCTTAGGCAATTTCGGGACCCCCGGGGAGCTGTTTTTT; CDR3aa: CASSLGNFGTPGELFF; j_gene: TRBJ2-2; v_gene: TRBV7-2; abundance: -; d_gene: -
CDR3nt: TGTGCCTGGAGGTTACAGTATGGCTACACCTTC; CDR3aa: CAWRLQYGYTF; j_gene: TRBJ1-2; v_gene: TRBV30; abundance: few; d_gene: -
CDR3nt: TGTGCCAGCAGCTTAGATGGCGGCGGAGGCTACACCTTC; CDR3aa: CASSLDGGGGYTF; j_gene: TRBJ1-2; v_gene: TRBV7-9; abundance: few; d_gene: -